This T cell receptor beta chain is drawn from a study of T cell repertoires in cytomegalovirus infection. Study details: Selection of CMV epitopes for the study included recently identified HLA-C-restricted and well-studied HLA-B-restricted ones. TCR beta signatures that were public indicated CMV infection and matching HLA type.

Study conclusions and caveats: Clonotypes of TCR beta that were HLA-C-restricted and CMV-specific dominated the ex vivo response.

This clonotype occurred once. Its antigen remains unknown. MiXCR was run by TCRdb on the reads, yielding one entry per CDR3 protein. The data contain around 230,000 distinct CDR3 sequences, approximately 38% of them seen just once; the ten biggest clones take up 55% to 70%. The sample in question was CD8+ T cells from cultured PBMCs, obtained from culture after CMV antigen stimulation. This sequence originates from a human donor in good health (CMV status not recorded). Some clones in this sample may be carry-over from other donors' samples.

CDR3 protein: CSARDHKQGSFTDTQYF. The CDR3 DNA is TGCAGTGCTAGAGATCATAAACAGGGGTCTTTCACAGATACGCAGTATTTT. The chain carries TRBV20-1 and TRBJ2-3; 7 nucleotides agree with TRBD1. The CDR3 extends over 17 amino acids. V trimming: 0 bases; J trimming: 2 bases; junction bases outside the gene matches: 11. The germline gives CDR1 DFQATT, CDR2 SNEGSKA (reference sequence).